The 20 T cell receptor beta chains given below trace back to one sample, sequenced in a study of T-cell memory formation after mild COVID-19. Using its own MiXCR run on the 5' RACE reads, TCRdb lists one record per CDR3 protein. Among 350,000 or so distinct CDR3 sequences listed, around 21% were seen once. Sequenced: PBMCs or a T cell subset sorted from them (not recorded which). These receptors came from an adult woman who had mild COVID-19 (a few samples of this study predate the infection). Cell type and time point are not known.

The chain is built from TRBV2 and TRBJ2-5; 10 bases align to TRBD1. The junction had 13 bases not matched to a gene; V was cut back by 8 bases and J by 7 bases. Germline V lookup: CDR1 SNHLY, CDR2 FYNNEI. The CDR3 runs 15 residues. CDR3 nucleotides: TGTGCCAGCCATAATACCGACAGGGGGCGGGGGACCCAGTACTTC. Encoded protein: CASHNTDRGRGTQYF. Variable domain in full (rest from reference TRBV2 and TRBJ2-5): EPEVTQTPSHQVTQMGQEVILRCVPISNHLYFYWYRQILGQKVEFLVSFYNNEISEKSEIFDDQFSVERPDGSNFTLKIRSTKLEDSAMYFCASHNTDRGRGTQYFGPGTRLLVL.

This clonotype was recorded many times. The chain combines TRBV20-1 with TRBJ1-6, with D possibly matching TRBD1 (5 bases). The V gene lost 6 bases and the J gene lost 7 bases, with 13 bases spanning the gap. The CDR3 contains 13 residues. Germline V gene sequence: CDR1 DFQATT, CDR2 SNEGSKA (reference sequence). CDR3 region: CSATTGGNSPLHF. Here the CDR3 DNA reads TGCAGTGCAACAACAGGAGGAAATTCACCCCTCCACTTT.

A few counts support this clonotype. The CDR3 coding sequence is TGCGCCAGCAGCTTTGTCCTTCGGGACGGAGAGACCCAGTACTTC. It specifies CASSFVLRDGETQYF. The chain combines TRBV5-1 with TRBJ2-5; the D call may be TRBD1 or TRBD2 (5 bases each). Per the germline V gene, CDR1 is SGHRS and CDR2 is YFSETQ. The CDR3 is 15 residues long. The germline V and J ends were trimmed by 2 bases and 4 bases, with 15 bases remaining between them.

This clonotype was counted a few times. CDR3 in amino acids: CASSLKATGELFF. The CDR3 DNA is TGTGCCAGCAGCCTAAAGGCCACCGGGGAGCTGTTTTTT. The rearrangement uses TRBV27 and TRBJ2-2; no reliable D call. CDR3 length: 13 amino acids. The V end lost 6 bases, the J end lost 4 bases, and 9 bases lay between the germline ends. Germline CDR1 and CDR2: MNHEY and SMNVEV (reference sequence).

The chain links TRBV5-4 to TRBJ2-1, with 7 bases identical to TRBD1. Germline V CDR1 and CDR2: SGHNT, YYREEE (reference sequence). J gave up 13 bases and V 4 bases, and 11 bases lay outside the gene matches. This CDR3 region has 13 residues. CDR3: CASSVPRDRRQFF. The CDR3 nucleotides are TGTGCCAGCAGCGTTCCCCGGGACAGAAGACAGTTCTTC.

In this sample, this clonotype turned up a few times. The gene calls are TRBV6-1 and TRBJ2-7, with 8 bases matching TRBD1. Germline CDR1 is MNHNS and CDR2 is SASEGT. This CDR3 contains 15 residues. The junction had 8 bases not matched to a gene; V was cut back by 5 bases and J by 2 bases. This CDR3 reads CASSPGTGSAYEQYF. As DNA, the CDR3 is TGTGCCAGCAGTCCCGGGACAGGATCAGCCTACGAGCAGTACTTC.

The rearrangement links TRBV20-1 to TRBJ2-5, with D unresolved. CDR1 and CDR2 from the germline V gene are DFQATT and SNEGSKA (reference sequence). With 0 bases removed from V and 1 base from J, the gap between germline ends came to 6 bases. The CDR3 is 13 amino acids. The chain's CDR3 is CSAREMFQETQYF. The DNA for the CDR3 is TGCAGTGCTAGAGAGATGTTCCAAGAGACCCAGTACTTC.

This clonotype was found a few times. The chain carries TRBV4-1 and TRBJ2-5, with D possibly being TRBD1 or TRBD2 (5 bases each). The CDR3 spans 15 residues. Germline CDR1 is MGHRA and CDR2 is YSYEKL. The germline V and J ends were trimmed by 1 base and 1 base, with 10 bases remaining between them. This CDR3 reads CASSQGGPFQETQYF. The DNA for the CDR3 is TGCGCCAGCAGCCAAGGGGGACCGTTCCAAGAGACCCAGTACTTC.

This clonotype was recorded once. This chain links TRBV25-1 with TRBJ1-1; TRBD1 agrees at 7 bases. Germline V gene lookup returns CDR1 MGHDK and CDR2 SYGVNS. V trimming: 5 bases; J trimming: 3 bases; junction bases outside the gene matches: 9. The CDR3 is made up of 15 amino acids. Here the CDR3 reads CASSTHQGGDTEAFF. CDR3 coding DNA: TGTGCCAGCAGTACTCATCAGGGGGGGGACACTGAAGCTTTCTTT.

This clonotype appeared a few times. V and J are TRBV7-2 and TRBJ1-2; tentative D call: TRBD1 (5 bases). Between the trimmed V and J ends, which lost 0 bases and 7 bases, there was a span of 9 bases. Germline V lookup: CDR1 SGHTA, CDR2 FQGNSA. This CDR3 spans 13 amino acids. The CDR3: CASSLARDGGYTF. The CDR3 DNA follows: TGTGCCAGCAGCTTAGCTCGGGACGGTGGCTACACCTTC.

This clonotype has just a few counts. The chain links TRBV25-1 to TRBJ1-1, with D possibly being TRBD1 (6 bases). Looked up from germline, CDR1 is MGHDK and CDR2 is SYGVNS. Trimming left V 3 bases short and J 5 bases short, with 16 bases between. There are 15 residues in the CDR3. CDR3 sequence: CASSDIHRVWTEAFF. CDR3 DNA sequence: TGTGCCAGCAGTGACATACACAGGGTTTGGACTGAAGCTTTCTTT.

This clonotype has just a few counts. This chain joins TRBV5-1 and TRBJ1-2; D is uncertain. Germline CDR1 and CDR2: SGHRS and YFSETQ. V dropped 1 base and J dropped 1 base, with 8 bases sitting between them. The CDR3 sequence is 14 residues long. CDR3: CASSLNSNNYGYTF. Here the CDR3 DNA reads TGCGCCAGCAGCTTGAATTCGAATAACTATGGCTACACCTTC.

This clonotype occurred a few times. This chain connects TRBV6-5 to TRBJ1-5; 7 bases fit TRBD1. There are 14 residues in the CDR3. The trim removed 6 bases at V and 6 bases at J, leaving 8 bases unmatched. CDR1 and CDR2 from the germline V gene are MNHEY and SVGAGI. CDR3: CASRTGIFGQPQHF. The DNA for the CDR3 is TGTGCCAGCAGGACAGGGATATTCGGTCAGCCCCAGCATTTT.

This clonotype was counted at least ten times. This chain joins TRBV20-1 and TRBJ2-1; D is unresolved. The V gene lost 0 bases and the J gene lost 8 bases, with 11 bases spanning the gap. CDR1 is DFQATT and CDR2 is SNEGSKA in the germline V gene (reference sequence). The CDR3 is 13 amino acids. The CDR3 nucleotides read TGCAGTGCTAGAGAAGAGTACCCAGATGAGCAGTTCTTC. Its protein is CSAREEYPDEQFF.

This clonotype was recorded a few times. V is TRBV15 and J is TRBJ2-7; 7 bases align to TRBD2. The J segment lost 2 bases and the V segment lost 0 bases, leaving 4 bases of the junction unmatched. Germline CDR1 is LNHNV and CDR2 is YYDKDF (reference sequence). CDR3 length: 15 amino acids. The CDR3 coding sequence is TGTGCCACCAGCAGAGAGGGGGGGAATCCCTACGAGCAGTACTTC. Translating gives CATSREGGNPYEQYF.

In its sample, this clonotype was seen a few times. The rearrangement joins TRBV4-2 to TRBJ2-3; TRBD2 aligns across 7 bases. Germline CDR1 is LGHNA and CDR2 is YNFKEQ. V trimming: 0 bases; J trimming: 2 bases; junction bases outside the gene matches: 5. This CDR3 has 16 amino acids. The CDR3 is CASSQDLRGTTDTQYF. In DNA form, the CDR3 reads TGTGCCAGCAGCCAAGATTTGCGGGGGACCACAGATACGCAGTATTTT.

This clonotype was found many times. The V gene is TRBV3-1, the J gene TRBJ1-1; D call uncertain. Germline values: CDR1 LGHDT, CDR2 YNNKEL (reference sequence). There are 14 residues in the CDR3. V lost 2 bases, J lost 1 base, and 8 bases lay in between. CDR3 nucleotides: TGTGCCAGCAGCCAACCGGGATCGAACACTGAAGCTTTCTTT. Its translation is CASSQPGSNTEAFF.

The V call is TRBV30, the J call TRBJ1-4, with D possibly TRBD1 on 5 matching bases. The length of the CDR3 is 13 residues. Trimming took off 3 bases at V and 8 bases at J, with 13 bases between the two ends. The germline V gene encodes CDR1 GTSNPN and CDR2 SVGIG (reference sequence). The CDR3 is CAWSKGSAEKLFF. CDR3 sequence (DNA): TGTGCCTGGAGCAAGGGGTCGGCAGAAAAACTGTTTTTT.

This clonotype has only a few counts. V and J are TRBV20-1 and TRBJ2-1; no firm D call. The CDR3 is made up of 14 amino acids. Germline V gene lookup returns CDR1 DFQATT and CDR2 SNEGSKA (reference sequence). The V end was cut by 3 bases, the J end by 4 bases, with 13 bases between. CDR3: CSASYSDEYNEQFF. CDR3 sequence (DNA): TGCAGTGCTAGTTATTCGGATGAGTACAATGAGCAGTTCTTC.

This clonotype came up once. The chain combines TRBV27 with TRBJ2-1, with D perhaps TRBD1 (6 bases). This CDR3 has 14 amino acids. Germline V CDR1 and CDR2: MNHEY, SMNVEV (reference sequence). Trimming stripped 1 base from V and 9 bases from J, with 13 bases between. The chain's CDR3 is CASSLLAGAGEQFF. CDR3 in DNA: TGTGCCAGCAGTTTATTGGCAGGGGCCGGTGAGCAGTTCTTC.